This record covers a single T cell receptor (beta chain). As yet, its antigen is unknown. The data stem from a study of shared clonotypes between healthy human individuals. The CDR3 consists of 14 residues. The V gene's germline CDR1 is SGHNT and CDR2 YENEEA. The trim removed 5 bases at V and 5 bases at J, leaving 9 bases unmatched. Sequenced by immunoSEQ multiplex PCR; TCRdb stores in-frame clones only, minus some. This sample has 2 million to 2.5 million clones, with over 85% found just once. Broader study findings: Tissue TCR repertoires likely differ from these blood-only repertoires.

The chain uses TRBV11-3 and TRBJ2-7, with 7 bases identical to TRBD1. Sequenced material: naive CD4+ T cells from PBMCs. The subset here: CD45RA+ positively selected. This TCR derives from a man younger than 35 in good health. Some clones in this sample may be carry-over from other donors' samples. CDR3 nucleotides: TGTGCCAGCAGCACCCGGGACAGTAACCACGAGCAGTACTTC. Its protein product is CASSTRDSNHEQYF.